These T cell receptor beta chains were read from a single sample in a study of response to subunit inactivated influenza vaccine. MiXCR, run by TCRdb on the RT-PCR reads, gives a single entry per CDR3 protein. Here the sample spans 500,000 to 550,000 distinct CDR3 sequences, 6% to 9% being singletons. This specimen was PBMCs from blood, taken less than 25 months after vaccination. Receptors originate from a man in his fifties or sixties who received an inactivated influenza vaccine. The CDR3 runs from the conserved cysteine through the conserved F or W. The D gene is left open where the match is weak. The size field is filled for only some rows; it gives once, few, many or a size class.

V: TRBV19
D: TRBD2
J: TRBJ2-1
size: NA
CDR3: CASSTSGTYNEQFF
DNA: TGTGCCAGCTCGACTAGCGGGACCTACAATGAGCAGTTCTTC

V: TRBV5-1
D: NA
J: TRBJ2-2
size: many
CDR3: CASSLDFGELFF
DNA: TGCGCCAGCAGCTTGGATTTCGGGGAGCTGTTTTTT

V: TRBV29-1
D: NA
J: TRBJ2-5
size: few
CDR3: CSVEDVPSPETQYF
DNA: TGCAGCGTTGAAGACGTCCCCTCGCCAGAGACCCAGTACTTC

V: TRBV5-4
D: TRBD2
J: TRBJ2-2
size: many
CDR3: CASTGGTGELFF
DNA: TGTGCCAGCACGGGGGGGACCGGGGAGCTGTTTTTT

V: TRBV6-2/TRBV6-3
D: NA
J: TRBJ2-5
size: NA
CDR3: CASSYQGWETQYF
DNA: TGTGCCAGCAGTTACCAGGGTTGGGAGACCCAGTACTTC

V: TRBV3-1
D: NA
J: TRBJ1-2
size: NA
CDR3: CASRPGLNYGYTF
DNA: TGTGCCAGCAGGCCCGGGCTGAACTATGGCTACACCTTC

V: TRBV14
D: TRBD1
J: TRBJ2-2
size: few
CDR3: CASSQETGGQGELFF
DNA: TGTGCCAGCAGCCAAGAAACAGGGGGCCAAGGGGAGCTGTTTTTT

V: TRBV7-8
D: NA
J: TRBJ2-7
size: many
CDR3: CASSLYPGSYEQYF
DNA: TGTGCCAGCAGCTTATATCCGGGGTCCTACGAGCAGTACTTC

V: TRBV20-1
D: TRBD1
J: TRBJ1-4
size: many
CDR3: CSAINRGSNEKLFF
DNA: TGCAGTGCCATTAACAGGGGCTCTAATGAAAAACTGTTTTTT

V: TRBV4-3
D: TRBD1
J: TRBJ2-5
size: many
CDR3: CASSQWDRGRERETQYF
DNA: TGCGCCAGCAGCCAGTGGGACAGGGGGCGGGAAAGAGAGACCCAGTACTTC

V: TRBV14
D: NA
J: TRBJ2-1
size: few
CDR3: CASSQFRGVQNEQFF
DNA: TGTGCCAGCAGCCAGTTCCGGGGCGTACAAAATGAGCAGTTCTTC

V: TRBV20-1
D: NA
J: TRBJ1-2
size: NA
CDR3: CSAAPPGVPYGYTF
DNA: TGCAGTGCCGCACCCCCGGGGGTCCCCTATGGCTACACCTTC

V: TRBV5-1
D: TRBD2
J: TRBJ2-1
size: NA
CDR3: CASSLDPTSGPYNEQFF
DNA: TGCGCCAGCAGCTTGGACCCTACTAGCGGCCCTTACAATGAGCAGTTCTTC

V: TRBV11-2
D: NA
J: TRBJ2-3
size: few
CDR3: CASSLLGASEADTQYF
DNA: TGTGCCAGCAGCTTACTCGGGGCTAGCGAAGCAGATACGCAGTATTTT

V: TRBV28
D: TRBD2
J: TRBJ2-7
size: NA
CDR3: CASSLLRGGPYEQYF
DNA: TGTGCCAGCAGCCTGCTTCGGGGGGGGCCCTACGAGCAGTACTTC

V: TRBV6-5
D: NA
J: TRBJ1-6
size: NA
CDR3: CASIHYRPSSYNSPLHF
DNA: TGTGCCAGCATTCACTACAGGCCTAGCTCCTATAATTCACCCCTCCACTTT

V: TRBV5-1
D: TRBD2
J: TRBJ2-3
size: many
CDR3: CASSDSRTSGLTDTQYF
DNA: TGCGCCAGCAGCGATTCCCGGACTAGCGGCCTCACAGATACGCAGTATTTT

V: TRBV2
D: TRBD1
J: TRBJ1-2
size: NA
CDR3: CASKALMTGSYGYTF
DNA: TGTGCCAGCAAGGCCCTTATGACAGGGAGTTATGGCTACACCTTC

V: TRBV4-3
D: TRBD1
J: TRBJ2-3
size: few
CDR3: CASSQGQGRDTQYF
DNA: TGCGCCAGCAGCCAGGGACAGGGCAGAGATACGCAGTATTTT

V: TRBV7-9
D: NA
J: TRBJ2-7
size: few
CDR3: CASSSGSPPYEQYF
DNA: TGTGCCAGCAGCTCAGGGTCCCCCCCCTACGAGCAGTACTTC

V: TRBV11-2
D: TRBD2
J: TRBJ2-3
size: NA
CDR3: CASSKQLTSGGATDTQYF
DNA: TGTGCCAGCAGCAAACAACTGACTAGCGGGGGGGCCACAGATACGCAGTATTTT

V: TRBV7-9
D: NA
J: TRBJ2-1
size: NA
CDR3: CASSWDREEQFF
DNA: TGTGCCAGCAGCTGGGATCGAGAGGAGCAGTTCTTC

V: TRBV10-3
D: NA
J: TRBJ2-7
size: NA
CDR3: CAISGTGNSYEQYF
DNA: TGTGCCATCTCAGGAACAGGGAATTCCTACGAGCAGTACTTC

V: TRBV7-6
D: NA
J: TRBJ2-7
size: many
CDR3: CASSLTRDSSSYEQYF
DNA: TGTGCCAGCAGCCTTACTCGGGACTCGAGCTCCTACGAGCAGTACTTC

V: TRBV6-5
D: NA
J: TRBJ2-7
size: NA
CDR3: CASSYSRTHSYEQYF
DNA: TGTGCCAGCAGTTACTCGAGGACACACTCCTACGAGCAGTACTTC

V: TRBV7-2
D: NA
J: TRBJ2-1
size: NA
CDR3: CASSPPSSVEQFF
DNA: TGTGCCAGCAGCCCACCGTCCTCCGTAGAGCAGTTCTTC

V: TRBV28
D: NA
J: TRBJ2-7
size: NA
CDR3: CASSLSPTGLLEQYF
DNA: TGTGCCAGCAGTTTATCCCCTACAGGTTTACTGGAGCAGTACTTC

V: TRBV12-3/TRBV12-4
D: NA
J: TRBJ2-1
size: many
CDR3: CASSFYDSVNNEQFF
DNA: TGTGCCAGCAGTTTCTATGACAGCGTTAACAATGAGCAGTTCTTC

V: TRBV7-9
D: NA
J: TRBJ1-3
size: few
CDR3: CASSLTQGSGNTIYF
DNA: TGTGCCAGCAGTTTGACTCAGGGCTCTGGAAACACCATATATTTT

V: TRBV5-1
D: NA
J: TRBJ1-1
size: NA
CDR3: CARSLAGVPGRSDTEAFF
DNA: TGCGCCAGAAGCTTGGCCGGAGTCCCGGGACGGTCGGACACTGAAGCTTTCTTT